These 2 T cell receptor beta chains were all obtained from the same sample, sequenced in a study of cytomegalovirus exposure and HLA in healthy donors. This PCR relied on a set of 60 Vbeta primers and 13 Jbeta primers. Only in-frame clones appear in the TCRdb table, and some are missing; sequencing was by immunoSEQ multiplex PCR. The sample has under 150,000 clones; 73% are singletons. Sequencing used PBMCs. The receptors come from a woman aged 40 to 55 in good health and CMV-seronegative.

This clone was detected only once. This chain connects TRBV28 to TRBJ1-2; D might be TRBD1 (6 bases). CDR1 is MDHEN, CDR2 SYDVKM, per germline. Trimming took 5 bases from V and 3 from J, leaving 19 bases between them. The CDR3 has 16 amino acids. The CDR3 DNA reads TGTGCCAGCAGTCATACAAAGGGGGAGACCTACTATGGCTACACCTTC. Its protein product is CASSHTKGETYYGYTF.

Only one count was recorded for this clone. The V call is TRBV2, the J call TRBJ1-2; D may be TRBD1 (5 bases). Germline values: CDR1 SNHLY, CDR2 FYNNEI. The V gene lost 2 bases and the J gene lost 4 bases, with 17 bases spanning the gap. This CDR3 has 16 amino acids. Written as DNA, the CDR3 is TGTGCCAGCAGTGAATATAGAATCGGGGGACCCTATGGCTACACCTTC. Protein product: CASSEYRIGGPYGYTF.